This TCR beta chain emerged from a study of tumor-infiltrating lymphocytes in primary liver carcinoma (TCRdb year 2017). For the wider study: The five patients, three men and two women aged 30 to 69 years, had hepatocellular carcinoma (four) or combined HCC and intrahepatic cholangiocarcinoma (one). The five patients had tumors of stage T1-T3 N0M0, with maximum diameters ranging from 4.2 to 10 cm. For each liver tumor, the study sampled five regions along with adjacent normal tissue and blood, and applied TCRbeta repertoire sequencing, expression microarrays and whole-exome sequencing. Agilent mRNA microarray profiling was performed on the approximately 25 tumor region samples to relate TCRbeta repertoire diversity to the local molecular phenotype. Each sample produced about 3.65 to 7.5 million productive TCRbeta reads, and read depth showed no significant difference between tissue types. Reproducibility between technical replicate repertoires was high, with correlation coefficients above 0.98 and mean shared-clone rates approximately 0.9. A total of 35 specimens from 5 patients underwent TCRbeta repertoire sequencing, comprising about 25 tumor regions, 5 adjacent noncancerous liver tissues and 5 peripheral blood samples. Results the study describes overall, beyond this receptor: Only about 7-24% of top clones were present in all five regions of a tumor, suggesting spatial heterogeneity of tumor-infiltrating T cells. Only the TCR beta chain was sequenced, which likely underestimates true repertoire diversity because unpaired alpha chains were not captured. Consistent with antigen-driven expansion, pairs of tumor regions showed higher repertoire overlap (mean about 35%) than either tumor-adjacent pairs (approximately 17%) or tumor-blood pairs (roughly 15%). Only a few patients were included in the study, and the authors note that the findings should be validated in a larger study. Because the samples were bulk and unsorted, CD4+ and CD8+ T cell repertoires could not be compared. The top 250 clones accounted for a significantly greater share of the repertoire in tumors than in blood (p = 0.039).

Total RNA and DNA were co-extracted from roughly 20-30 mg of bulk tissue with the AllPrep DNA/RNA mini kit, without cell sorting. Surgical resection was performed in China between 2015 and early 2016 on five or six patients with histopathologically diagnosed primary liver carcinoma. At the time of sampling, the patients had chronic HBV infection and had not received any treatment. Each tumor was sampled at five spatially separated regions: the tumor centre plus the superior, inferior, left-lateral and right-lateral poles. According to histology, viable tumor cells made up more than 75% of every tumor sample. Fresh tumor and adjacent tissue pieces were bisected, with one half stored in RNAlater at -80 degrees C and the other half sent for histology. CDR1 and CDR2 are read off the germline V gene as MDHEN and SYDVKM. The CDR3 goes from the cysteine to the phenylalanine over 15 residues. Here the CDR3 DNA is all that survives: 45 bases in frame from base 1. Trimming at the junction amounts to 10 bases on V and 6 bases on J, and the germline ends lie 22 bases apart.

A constant-region primer and ProtoScript II reverse transcriptase were used to reverse-transcribe TCRbeta-specific cDNA from approximately 450 ng total RNA. Construction of the TCRbeta libraries relied on three nested rounds of multiplex PCR, following a slightly modified ARM-PCR procedure. Each of the first two PCR rounds ran for approximately 10 cycles using multiplex TRBV1-TRBV30 forward primers together with a Cbeta reverse primer. Sample barcodes and Illumina adapters were added in a final 25-cycle PCR with Deep VentR polymerase. Before sequencing, amplicons of 200-500 bp were gel-purified using a QIAquick gel extraction kit. An Illumina HiSeq 2500 was used to sequence the TCRbeta amplicons, generating 250-bp paired-end reads. Processing in the source paper ran as follows. Trimmomatic v0.33 was used to quality-trim the reads, and FLASH v1.2.11 was used to merge paired reads so that full CDR3 sequences could be recovered. V, D and J germline segments were assigned to the rearranged TCRbeta sequences using MiGEC v1.2.1b. Clonotype statistics and Shannon-Wiener diversity indices were calculated with VDJtools v1.0.0. To cut down on sampling bias, every analysis after diversity analysis relied on just the 250 most abundant clonotypes from each sample. Through fastp at Q25 and MiXCR, TCRdb rebuilt clones from the public reads, retaining in-frame beta chains. One record per CDR3 amino acid sequence lists the most common genes and DNA. It is TCRdb's table, rather than the study itself, that gives the V and J calls and clone size. The sample table shows around 190,000 distinct CDR3 sequences, and approximately 86% are seen once. Clones ranked in the top ten supply approximately 18% of the sample.

On this clonotype: Its antigen is unknown. Base qualities are not recorded, but no much larger clone differs from it by a single base.

Here the chain combines TRBV28 and TRBJ2-4; the D region possibly corresponds to TRBD2 (5 bases align). The sequence was collected from a middle-aged man with primary liver carcinoma and hepatitis B virus infection. Input material: tumor tissue from primary liver carcinoma. CDR3 loop: CATLPVDGGANIQYF. The nucleotide sequence reads TGTGCCACCCTCCCGGTCGATGGAGGAGCAAACATTCAGTACTTC.